A selection of T cell receptor beta chains follows, all from one sample in a study of blood T cell repertoires in COVID-19. Generated by immunoSEQ multiplex PCR, the TCRdb table keeps only in-frame clones and is missing some. The sample consists of around 190,000 clones, just over 85% of them appearing once. Sequencing used PBMCs or T cells enriched from blood (not recorded which). These receptors were taken from a woman younger than 30 who had recovered from COVID-19. Both conserved end residues are trimmed from each CDR3. Expanded clones are given a class, and other clones once, few, many or no size at all.

V: TRBV5-1
size: -
J: TRBJ2-3
CDR3: ASSLAAGTDTQY

V: TRBV19
size: -
J: TRBJ1-4
CDR3: ASIPGQGFKEKLF

V: TRBV3-1/TRBV3-2
size: -
J: TRBJ2-2
CDR3: ASSQEVLRDRAYTGELF

V: TRBV3-1/TRBV3-2
size: -
J: TRBJ2-7
CDR3: ASSLRAGGSYEQY

V: TRBV28
size: once
J: TRBJ2-5
CDR3: ASSSDSETQY

V: TRBV9
size: -
J: TRBJ1-1
CDR3: ASSIQQGGTEAF

V: TRBV5-6
size: -
J: TRBJ1-5
CDR3: ASSLAQGENQPQH

V: TRBV30
size: -
J: TRBJ1-4
CDR3: AWSLGRPFATNEKLF

V: TRBV10-2
size: -
J: TRBJ1-2
CDR3: ASSAGGSFGYT

V: TRBV18
size: -
J: TRBJ2-7
CDR3: ASSPYSGKIYEQY

V: TRBV5-4
size: -
J: TRBJ1-1
CDR3: ASSTKGLTEAF

V: TRBV7-2
size: -
J: TRBJ2-7
CDR3: ASSLRTGPVYEQY

V: TRBV28
size: -
J: TRBJ2-1
CDR3: ASSPGLASGNEQF

V: TRBV7-8
size: -
J: TRBJ2-5
CDR3: ASSLATGIETQY

V: TRBV25-1
size: -
J: TRBJ2-7
CDR3: ASSALEGRIYEQY